What follows are 15 T cell receptor beta chains derived from one specimen sequenced in a study of T cell repertoires in cytomegalovirus infection. TCRdb recomputed calls from the reads with MiXCR, one row per CDR3 protein. The sample comprises 150,000 to 200,000 distinct CDR3 sequences, 28% of which are singletons, and roughly 29% rests with the top ten. The material sequenced was PBMCs. Every receptor here comes from a human donor in good health (CMV status not recorded). Some clones in this sample may be carry-over from other donors' samples.

This clonotype has at least ten counts. This chain joins TRBV12-3 or TRBV12-4 and TRBJ2-7; D remains ambiguous. There are 12 residues in the CDR3. V was clipped by 6 bases and J by 3 bases, with 9 bases between them. CDR3 residues: CASRTPVYEQYF. CDR3 sequence (DNA): TGTGCCAGCAGGACCCCAGTCTACGAGCAGTACTTC.

This clonotype was counted only a few times. This chain uses TRBV4-1 with TRBJ1-1, with D perhaps matching TRBD1 (6 bases). Deletions cut 5 bases from V and 3 bases from J, with 19 bases between. The germline gives CDR1 MGHRA, CDR2 YSYEKL. CDR3 length: 16 residues. Written as DNA, the CDR3 is TGCGCCAGCAGCGCCTGGAACGGGGGGCTGGACACTGAAGCTTTCTTT. This translates into CASSAWNGGLDTEAFF.

This chain joins TRBV4-3 and TRBJ1-1; D is unclear. Germline V gene lookup returns CDR1 LGHNA and CDR2 YSLEER. Trimming took 0 bases from V and 4 from J, leaving 9 bases between them. This CDR3 has 14 residues. The CDR3 DNA sequence: TGCGCCAGCAGCCAAGATATGGCGGGCACTGAAGCTTTCTTT. Translating it yields CASSQDMAGTEAFF.

The chain links TRBV5-4 to TRBJ1-3, with no clear D. The ends were cut back, 4 bases at V and 3 bases at J, with 11 bases in the middle. The CDR3 covers 14 residues. Looked up from germline, CDR1 is SGHNT and CDR2 is YYREEE (reference sequence). The CDR3 region has the DNA TGTGCCAGCAGCCCCCGTTCCGATGGAAACACCATATATTTT. It is translated as CASSPRSDGNTIYF.

The J gene is TRBJ1-2, the V gene TRBV18, with D possibly matching TRBD1 (6 bases). The CDR3 sequence is 13 residues long. Per the germline V gene, CDR1 is KGHSH and CDR2 is LQKENI. V was pared by 5 bases and J by 3 bases, with 10 bases between. The CDR3 spells CASSSGTYYGYTF. The CDR3 DNA sequence: TGTGCCAGCTCATCCGGGACATACTATGGCTACACCTTC.

The chain has TRBV6-5 and TRBJ1-5; 9 positions agree with TRBD1. In germline, CDR1 is MNHEY, CDR2 SVGAGI. Unmatched junction bases numbered 2, after V lost 2 bases and J lost 3 bases. The CDR3 runs 15 residues. This CDR3 is CASSYGTGFNQPQHF. The CDR3 bases are TGTGCCAGCAGTTACGGGACAGGGTTCAATCAGCCCCAGCATTTT.

In this sample, this clonotype turned up a few times. The rearrangement links TRBV5-6 to TRBJ1-1; possibly TRBD1 for D (5 bases). V lost 0 bases, J lost 7 bases, and 10 bases lay in between. The length of the CDR3 is 13 residues. The germline gives CDR1 SGHDT, CDR2 YYEEEE. The CDR3 DNA reads TGTGCCAGCAGCTTGGCGGGACCGAGTGAAGCTTTCTTT. Translated: CASSLAGPSEAFF.

The chain employs TRBV4-1 and TRBJ1-1, with D tentatively TRBD1 (5 bases). This CDR3 spans 14 amino acids. Trimming took off 3 bases at V and 3 bases at J, with 11 bases between the two ends. Germline-derived CDR1 and CDR2 are MGHRA and YSYEKL. Written as DNA, the CDR3 is TGCGCCAGCAGCCACCCAGGGTTGGACACTGAAGCTTTCTTT. Protein: CASSHPGLDTEAFF.

In this sample, this clonotype turned up a few times. The rearrangement joins TRBV20-1 to TRBJ2-7; D call uncertain. This CDR3 comprises 12 residues. V shed 5 bases and J shed 4 bases, with 12 bases lying between them. Germline V gene data show CDR1 as DFQATT and CDR2 as SNEGSKA (reference sequence). Here the CDR3 DNA reads TGCAGTGCTTTTGGGTCCCAGTACGAGCAGTACTTC. Translated: CSAFGSQYEQYF.

This clonotype was observed a few times. This chain joins TRBV6-6 and TRBJ2-1; TRBD1 is a possible D gene (6 bases). V shed 5 bases and J shed 1 base, with 9 bases lying between them. The germline CDR1 and CDR2 sequences are MNHNY and SVGAGI (reference sequence). The CDR3 consists of 14 residues. For the CDR3, the DNA is TGTGCCAGCAGTGTTGACAGGTCCTACAATGAGCAGTTCTTC. It translates to CASSVDRSYNEQFF.

V is TRBV14 and J is TRBJ1-1; D remains ambiguous. Trimming took 2 bases from V and 4 from J, leaving 5 bases between them. CDR3 length equals 12 residues. Germline values: CDR1 SGHDN, CDR2 FVKESK. CDR3 in DNA: TGTGCCAGCAGCCAATCGGGCACTGAAGCTTTCTTT. Translating it yields CASSQSGTEAFF.

This clonotype was observed a few times. The chain uses TRBV24-1 and TRBJ2-2, with D possibly being TRBD1 or TRBD2 (5 bases each). Trimming pared 9 bases from V and 5 bases from J, leaving 12 bases between. Germline V gives CDR1 KGHDR, CDR2 SFDVKD. The CDR3 extends over 13 amino acids. The CDR3 DNA follows: TGTGCCACCTCCGGGACGGGGACCGGGGAGCTGTTTTTT. Its translation is CATSGTGTGELFF.

This clonotype was picked up a small number of times. This chain connects TRBV5-6 to TRBJ1-6; D is uncertain. CDR3 size: 15 residues. Germline values: CDR1 SGHDT, CDR2 YYEEEE. Trimming removed 0 bases from V and 5 bases from J, with 9 bases in between. This CDR3 reads CASSLASGHNSPLHF. The CDR3 DNA sequence: TGTGCCAGCAGCTTGGCTTCTGGGCATAATTCACCCCTCCACTTT. The complete variable domain, with remaining parts taken from reference TRBV5-6 and TRBJ1-6, reads DAGVTQSPTHLIKTRGQQVTLRCSPKSGHDTVSWYQQALGQGPQFIFQYYEEEERQRGNFPDRFSGHQFPNYSSELNVNALLLGDSALYLCASSLASGHNSPLHFGNGTRLTVT.

The count of this clonotype is one. This rearrangement joins TRBV6-6 to TRBJ1-5; possibly TRBD1 for D (5 bases). V lost 6 bases and J 6 bases, leaving 12 bases between the germline ends. Germline CDR1 MNHNY, CDR2 SVGAGI (reference sequence). The CDR3 is made up of 13 amino acids. The CDR3 protein is CASRSGILQPQHF. The CDR3 DNA sequence: TGTGCCAGCAGATCAGGGATACTTCAGCCCCAGCATTTT.

The gene calls are TRBV6-1 and TRBJ1-5, with 12 bases that match TRBD1. After removal of 6 bases from V and 9 bases from J, the junction contained 9 bases not matched to a gene. CDR1 is MNHNS, CDR2 SASEGT, per germline. The CDR3 extends over 15 amino acids. The CDR3 region has the DNA TGTGCCAGCAGCCGGGGGGACAGGGGGCCAGTGCCCCAGCATTTT. It yields the protein CASSRGDRGPVPQHF.